The 15 T cell receptor beta chains in this list originate from one sample, sequenced in a study of blood T cell repertoires in COVID-19. Profiled with immunoSEQ multiplex PCR; TCRdb holds only in-frame clones, not every one. The sample has about 130,000 clones; around 86% are singletons. Input material: peripheral blood. Receptor source: a man aged 40-50 years with active or convalescent COVID-19.

This sequence joins TRBV27 and TRBJ1-5, with unresolved D. Per the germline V gene, CDR1 is MNHEY and CDR2 is SMNVEV (reference sequence). CDR3 length equals 13 residues. V gave up 3 bases and J gave up 3 bases, with 6 bases separating them. The CDR3 spells CASSLSVNQPQHF. The DNA of the CDR3 is TGTGCCAGCAGTTTGTCAGTCAATCAGCCCCAGCATTTT.

V and J are TRBV7-2 and TRBJ1-3; weak D call: TRBD1 (6 bases). Per germline, CDR1 SGHTA and CDR2 FQGNSA. Trimming removed 5 bases at V and 9 bases at J, with 17 bases between. The CDR3 is 14 amino acids. The CDR3: CASSPVRGAGTIYF. For the CDR3, the DNA is TGTGCCAGCAGCCCCGTCCGGGGGGCCGGCACCATATATTTT. The whole variable domain, filled in from reference TRBV7-2 and TRBJ1-3, reads GAGVSQSPSNKVTEKGKDVELRCDPISGHTALYWYRQSLGQGLEFLIYFQGNSAPDKSGLPSDRFSAERTGGSVSTLTIQRTQQEDSAVYLCASSPVRGAGTIYFGEGSWLTVV.

This sequence joins TRBV11-1 and TRBJ2-2; possibly TRBD1 for D (5 bases). CDR1 is SGHAT, CDR2 FQDESV, per germline (reference sequence). The CDR3 is 13 amino acids. V was trimmed by 2 bases and J by 6 bases, leaving 7 bases between them. DNA for the CDR3: TGTGCCAGCAGCTTAAGGGGTCCCGGGGAGCTGTTTTTT. The encoded protein is CASSLRGPGELFF.

This rearrangement joins TRBV2 to TRBJ1-2, with D perhaps TRBD1 (6 bases). This CDR3 region has 12 residues. CDR1 is SNHLY, CDR2 FYNNEI, per germline. Trimming cost V 6 bases and J 3 bases, with 8 bases left between them. The CDR3 here is CASSNRDYGYTF. CDR3 DNA: TGTGCCAGCAGCAACAGGGACTATGGCTACACCTTC.

V usage is TRBV5-1 and J usage is TRBJ2-7, with D unclear. CDR3 length: 13 residues. Germline-derived CDR1 and CDR2 are SGHRS and YFSETQ. The V end was cut by 4 bases, the J end by 7 bases, with 15 bases between. CDR3 in amino acids: CASSRVVPPEQYF. The CDR3 region has the DNA TGCGCCAGCAGCCGGGTCGTTCCTCCGGAGCAGTACTTC.

The genes are TRBV6-5 and TRBJ1-6, with 7 positions matching TRBD1. The CDR3 has 15 residues. In germline, CDR1 is MNHEY, CDR2 SVGAGI. V trimming: 6 bases; J trimming: 5 bases; junction bases outside the gene matches: 7. CDR3 sequence (DNA): TGTGCCAGCAGCCGGGACAGCCGAGATAATTCACCCCTCCACTTT. Translating it yields CASSRDSRDNSPLHF.

The chain employs TRBV9 and TRBJ1-3; TRBD1 matches 8 bases. V shed 4 bases, J shed 2 bases, and the junction held 5 bases outside the gene matches. The CDR3 has 15 amino acids. Germline V gene lookup returns CDR1 SGDLS and CDR2 YYNGEE. Here the CDR3 DNA reads TGTGCCAGCAGCTCGGGACAGGAGACTGGAAACACCATATATTTT. The encoded protein is CASSSGQETGNTIYF.

The chain is built from TRBV18 and TRBJ1-4, with 7 bases aligning to TRBD1. The CDR3 extends over 14 amino acids. J gave up 7 bases and V 5 bases, and 7 bases lay outside the gene matches. CDR1 KGHSH and CDR2 LQKENI come from the germline V gene. The chain's CDR3 is CASSSQGRGEKLFF. CDR3 nucleotide sequence: TGTGCCAGCTCATCACAGGGGCGCGGTGAAAAACTGTTTTTT.

The chain uses TRBV5-1 and TRBJ2-3; D possibly corresponds to TRBD2 (6 bases). With 4 bases removed from V and 2 bases from J, the gap between germline ends came to 14 bases. The CDR3 has 15 amino acids. Germline V gives CDR1 SGHRS, CDR2 YFSETQ. The CDR3 nucleotides are TGCGCCAGCAGCCCCCGGGGACTTACCACAGATACGCAGTATTTT. It specifies CASSPRGLTTDTQYF.

The chain recombines TRBV7-9 with TRBJ1-2, with a tentative D call TRBD1 (5 bases). The CDR3 runs 14 residues. Trimming pared 9 bases from V and 0 bases from J, leaving 14 bases between. The germline V gene has CDR1 SEHNR and CDR2 FQNEAQ (reference sequence). The CDR3 DNA is TGTGCCAGTCGCGGGGGGGAATCTAACTATGGCTACACCTTC. Protein sequence: CASRGGESNYGYTF.

This sequence joins TRBV19 and TRBJ1-2, with D tentatively TRBD1 (6 bases). The germline V gene encodes CDR1 LNHDA and CDR2 SQIVND (reference sequence). This CDR3 is 15 amino acids long. The germline V and J ends were trimmed by 1 base and 4 bases, with 13 bases remaining between them. The DNA of the CDR3 is TGTGCCAGTAGTATAGGCAGGGGAAACTCCTATGGCTACACCTTC. This codes for CASSIGRGNSYGYTF.

The V call is TRBV7-3, the J call TRBJ2-3, with D tentatively TRBD2 (6 bases). Between the trimmed V and J ends, which lost 5 bases and 4 bases, there was a span of 10 bases. Germline V gives CDR1 SGHTA, CDR2 FQGTGA. The CDR3 covers 13 residues. The CDR3 DNA sequence: TGTGCCAGCAGCATGGGGGGAGCAGATACGCAGTATTTT. This gives the protein CASSMGGADTQYF.

The V call is TRBV30, the J call TRBJ2-5; D remains unclear. CDR3 length: 13 amino acids. Per the germline V gene, CDR1 is GTSNPN and CDR2 is SVGIG (reference sequence). Deletions cut 1 base from V and 2 bases from J, with 8 bases between. The CDR3 protein is CAWSGVRQETQYF. The DNA of the CDR3 is TGTGCCTGGAGTGGAGTGAGACAAGAGACCCAGTACTTC.

This clone was seen only once. Germline and junction disagree at one end, which may indicate a read error. The chain carries TRBV7-9 and TRBJ2-1; 8 bases fit TRBD1. This CDR3 region has 15 residues. Per the germline V gene, CDR1 is SEHNR and CDR2 is FQNEAQ (reference sequence). CDR3 amino acids: CATPPPGQAYNGQFF. The DNA of the CDR3 is TGTGCCACCCCCCCACCGGGACAGGCATACAATGGGCAGTTCTTC.

The rearrangement joins TRBV5-1 to TRBJ1-1; 7 positions match TRBD1. Trimming took 4 bases from V and 6 from J; bases not matched to a gene: 9. Germline V gene data show CDR1 as SGHRS and CDR2 as YFSETQ. The CDR3 is made up of 14 amino acids. This CDR3 reads CASSPTDRVAEAFF. CDR3 coding DNA: TGCGCCAGCAGCCCTACTGACAGGGTGGCTGAAGCTTTCTTT. The complete variable domain, with remaining parts taken from reference TRBV5-1 and TRBJ1-1, reads KAGVTQTPRYLIKTRGQQVTLSCSPISGHRSVSWYQQTPGQGLQFLFEYFSETQRNKGNFPGRFSGRQFSNSRSEMNVSTLELGDSALYLCASSPTDRVAEAFFGQGTRLTVV.